Listed here are 27 T cell receptor beta chains from one sample, sequenced in a study of blood T cell repertoires in COVID-19. Clones were read by immunoSEQ multiplex PCR, and TCRdb kept only the in-frame ones, dropping some. The data hold a few hundred thousand clones, with 89% observed a single time. The material sequenced was peripheral blood. These receptor sequences come from a young woman with COVID-19, enrolled during active disease.

The chain is built from TRBV10-3 and TRBJ2-5, with TRBD2 matching 12 bases. Germline lookup yields CDR1 ENHRY and CDR2 SYGVKD. The CDR3 has 18 amino acids. Trimming removed 2 bases from V and 0 bases from J; junction bases left unmatched: 7. CDR3 DNA: TGTGCCATCAGTGAGCCGCGACTAGCGGGGGCGCACCAAGAGACCCAGTACTTC. Translating gives CAISEPRLAGAHQETQYF.

The rearrangement uses TRBV7-9 and TRBJ2-2; no reliable D call. V was cut by 3 bases and J by 4 bases, with 3 bases left in between. Germline CDR1 SEHNR, CDR2 FQNEAQ (reference sequence). There are 12 residues in the CDR3. The CDR3 nucleotides are TGTGCCAGCAGCTTGAGCACCGGGGAGCTGTTTTTT. This encodes CASSLSTGELFF.

This clone was found a few times. The V gene is TRBV7-6, the J gene TRBJ2-5; possibly TRBD1 for D (5 bases). Trimming took off 1 base at V and 2 bases at J, with 14 bases between the two ends. The CDR3 totals 16 residues. Germline V gene data show CDR1 as SGHVS and CDR2 as FNYEAQ. CDR3 residues: CASSLDAQGRQETQYF. CDR3 nucleotides: TGTGCCAGCAGCTTAGACGCCCAGGGCAGACAAGAGACCCAGTACTTC.

The chain couples TRBV19 to TRBJ2-2; D uncertain. The germline CDR1 and CDR2 sequences are LNHDA and SQIVND (reference sequence). The CDR3 is 15 residues long. Trimming stripped 5 bases from V and 0 bases from J, with 10 bases between. The CDR3 spells CASSPYTANTGELFF. The CDR3 DNA sequence: TGTGCCAGTAGTCCTTATACAGCGAACACCGGGGAGCTGTTTTTT.

V usage is TRBV5-1 and J usage is TRBJ2-7; D is uncertain. Trimming left V 2 bases short and J 2 bases short, with 8 bases between. In germline, CDR1 is SGHRS, CDR2 YFSETQ. The CDR3 is 13 residues long. CDR3 residues: CASSFCLPYEQYV. As DNA, the CDR3 is TGCGCCAGCAGCTTTTGTCTTCCCTACGAGCAGTACGTC.

The chain uses TRBV11-3 and TRBJ2-3, with TRBD2 matching 7 bases. Germline assignment: CDR1 SGHNT and CDR2 YENEEA. J gave up 1 base and V 2 bases, and 3 bases lay outside the gene matches. The CDR3 is 15 amino acids. The CDR3 protein is CASSLWLAGTDTQYF. The CDR3, as DNA: TGTGCCAGCAGCTTATGGCTAGCGGGCACAGATACGCAGTATTTT.

The chain uses TRBV6-5 and TRBJ2-7; maybe TRBD2 (5 bases). Germline V gene sequence: CDR1 MNHEY, CDR2 SVGAGI. The V end was cut by 3 bases, the J end by 3 bases, with 15 bases between. The CDR3 totals 15 residues. CDR3 region: CASSYRAGLGYEQYV. In DNA, the CDR3 is TGTGCCAGCAGTTATCGGGCGGGTTTGGGCTACGAGCAGTACGTC.

CDR3 sequence: CASSPRSRVDNYGYTF. The CDR3 nucleotides read TGCGCCAGCAGCCCCAGATCGCGGGTAGATAACTATGGCTACACCTTC. The chain joins TRBV5-1 to TRBJ1-2, with unresolved D. CDR1 SGHRS and CDR2 YFSETQ come from the germline V gene. The germline V and J ends were trimmed by 4 bases and 1 base, with 17 bases remaining between them. This CDR3 has 16 residues.

This clone was recorded once. V and J are TRBV19 and TRBJ1-5; 12 positions match TRBD1. The length of the CDR3 is 16 residues. The ends lost 7 bases at V and 6 bases at J; junction bases unmatched: 10. Germline V gives CDR1 LNHDA, CDR2 SQIVND (reference sequence). The DNA of the CDR3 is TGTGCCAGTACTCTGACGGGACAGGGGGCAGGTCAGCCCCAGCATTTT. This encodes CASTLTGQGAGQPQHF.

This chain joins TRBV27 and TRBJ2-1, with 15 bases aligning to TRBD2. This CDR3 comprises 19 residues. The V segment lost 5 bases and the J segment 5 bases; nucleotides outside the gene matches: 13. CDR1 is MNHEY and CDR2 is SMNVEV in the germline V gene (reference sequence). The CDR3 DNA follows: TGTGCCAGCAGTCTCGGACTAGCGGGAGGGCCGAGACTCCACAATGAGCAGTTCTTC. This gives the protein CASSLGLAGGPRLHNEQFF.

This clone was found once. The rearrangement links TRBV19 to TRBJ1-2; maybe TRBD1 (6 bases). The germline gives CDR1 LNHDA, CDR2 SQIVND (reference sequence). With 4 bases removed from V and 5 bases from J, the gap between germline ends came to 14 bases. This CDR3 has 14 residues. DNA of the CDR3: TGTGCCAGTAGTAGCATGGACAGCTTTTATGGCTACACCTTC. This codes for CASSSMDSFYGYTF.

This clone was seen only once. V gene TRBV13 combines with J gene TRBJ2-3; perhaps TRBD1 as D (5 bases). Germline V gives CDR1 PRHDT, CDR2 FYEKMQ (reference sequence). This CDR3 contains 16 residues. V shed 4 bases and J shed 0 bases, with 14 bases lying between them. This chain's CDR3 is CASSSQDSPSTDTQYF. CDR3 bases: TGTGCCAGCAGCTCCCAAGACAGTCCTAGCACAGATACGCAGTATTTT.

The chain employs TRBV5-6 and TRBJ2-1; tentative D call: TRBD2 (6 bases). CDR1 and CDR2 from the germline V gene are SGHDT and YYEEEE. V gave up 7 bases and J gave up 0 bases, with 14 bases separating them. The CDR3 is made up of 15 amino acids. The CDR3 DNA reads as TGTGCCAGCGGACCCCGGGACTCCTCCTACAATGAGCAGTTCTTC. Translating it yields CASGPRDSSYNEQFF.

The chain couples TRBV7-6 to TRBJ1-1, with 7 bases fitting TRBD1. The V segment lost 1 base and the J segment 0 bases; nucleotides outside the gene matches: 2. This CDR3 has 15 residues. Looked up from germline, CDR1 is SGHVS and CDR2 is FNYEAQ. This CDR3 reads CASSLGGGLNTEAFF. CDR3 nucleotide sequence: TGTGCCAGCAGCTTAGGAGGGGGCTTGAACACTGAAGCTTTCTTT.

The CDR3 spells CASSLVGQPLPETQYF. CDR3 in DNA: TGTGCCAGCAGCTTAGTGGGGCAACCCCTTCCAGAGACCCAGTACTTC. The chain recombines TRBV11-3 with TRBJ2-5; D is perhaps TRBD1 (5 bases). This CDR3 region has 16 residues. Germline V gene lookup returns CDR1 SGHNT and CDR2 YENEEA. Trimming cost V 1 base and J 4 bases, with 16 bases left between them.

The chain combines TRBV28 with TRBJ1-4; D gene unclear. The V and J ends lost 5 bases and 5 bases respectively, with 12 bases between them. This CDR3 contains 14 residues. Germline values: CDR1 MDHEN, CDR2 SYDVKM. The CDR3 DNA sequence: TGTGCCAGCAGTACGGCACCGGGGAATGAAAAACTGTTTTTT. Residues: CASSTAPGNEKLFF.

Only a few counts were recorded for this clone. DNA for the CDR3: TGTGCCAGCAGCCAAGTACGGGGGACTGAAGCTTTCTTT. Its protein product is CASSQVRGTEAFF. This sequence joins TRBV14 and TRBJ1-1, with a weak D call TRBD1 (5 bases). Trimming took 1 base from V and 5 from J, leaving 8 bases between them. The germline V gene encodes CDR1 SGHDN and CDR2 FVKESK. The CDR3 is made up of 13 amino acids.

This clone occurred a few times. The chain carries TRBV28 and TRBJ1-5; D is undetermined. This CDR3 is built from 12 residues. Germline V gene data show CDR1 as MDHEN and CDR2 as SYDVKM. V was clipped by 10 bases and J by 5 bases, with 12 bases between them. CDR3 bases: TGTGCCACCTCGGAGAAGGATCAGCCCCAGCATTTT. Translated, it gives CATSEKDQPQHF. Supplemented by reference TRBV28 and TRBJ1-5, the full variable domain reads DVKVTQSSRYLVKRTGEKVFLECVQDMDHENMFWYRQDPGLGLRLIYFSYDVKMKEKGDIPEGYSVSREKKERFSLILESASTNQTSMYLCATSEKDQPQHFGDGTRLSIL.

The chain links TRBV9 to TRBJ2-2; 9 positions match TRBD2. The V segment lost 1 base and the J segment 2 bases; nucleotides outside the gene matches: 9. In germline, CDR1 is SGDLS, CDR2 YYNGEE. The CDR3 loop spans 18 amino acids. This CDR3 reads CASSVQSSGRSNTGELFF. CDR3 DNA: TGTGCCAGCAGCGTACAAAGTAGCGGGAGATCTAACACCGGGGAGCTGTTTTTT.

The chain uses TRBV18 and TRBJ2-7, with 7 bases matching TRBD1. The ends lost 5 bases at V and 2 bases at J; junction bases unmatched: 6. The length of the CDR3 is 14 residues. In germline, CDR1 is KGHSH, CDR2 LQKENI. The CDR3 DNA reads TGTGCCAGCTCAGCGACAGGGTCCCCCTACGAGCAGTACTTC. Translation: CASSATGSPYEQYF.

V is TRBV6-2 or TRBV6-3 and J is TRBJ1-2; D unresolved. V shed 2 bases and J shed 3 bases, with 10 bases lying between them. The CDR3 has 14 amino acids. CDR1 and CDR2 from the germline V gene are MNHEY and SVGEGT. The CDR3 DNA follows: TGTGCCAGCAGTTACGAGGGCGAAGACTATGGCTACACCTTC. Translated, it gives CASSYEGEDYGYTF.

The rearrangement links TRBV19 to TRBJ1-1; 7 positions agree with TRBD1. CDR1 and CDR2 from the germline V gene are LNHDA and SQIVND (reference sequence). V dropped 1 base and J dropped 0; count of bases not matched to a gene: 2. This CDR3 comprises 15 residues. The CDR3 region has the DNA TGTGCCAGTAGTATAGGTGACAGGGTGAACACTGAAGCTTTCTTT. This encodes CASSIGDRVNTEAFF.

V usage is TRBV29-1 and J usage is TRBJ2-2; D might be TRBD1 (6 bases). V was trimmed by 7 bases and J by 1 base, leaving 16 bases between them. The CDR3 sequence is 15 residues long. Germline lookup yields CDR1 SQVTM and CDR2 ANQGSEA. The CDR3 coding sequence is TGCAGCGCTGTCACGGGACACGGGAACACCGGGGAGCTGTTTTTT. Translation gives CSAVTGHGNTGELFF.

This chain connects TRBV6-1 to TRBJ2-7; perhaps TRBD1 as D (5 bases). This CDR3 contains 17 residues. V lost 1 base and J lost 0, with 16 bases in between. Germline V CDR1 and CDR2: MNHNS, SASEGT. The CDR3 DNA reads as TGTGCCAGCAGTGAAGTAGGACAACCCTGGGGCTCCTACGAGCAGTACTTC. It translates to CASSEVGQPWGSYEQYF.

V gene TRBV19 combines with J gene TRBJ2-1, with TRBD2 identical over 9 bases. The CDR3 is 17 amino acids. Losses at the gene ends were 0 bases for V and 2 bases for J; bases not matched to a gene: 5. Germline CDR1 LNHDA, CDR2 SQIVND (reference sequence). CDR3: CASSIDLGGRAYNEQFF. The CDR3, as DNA: TGTGCCAGTAGTATAGATCTCGGCGGGAGGGCCTACAATGAGCAGTTCTTC.

The chain has TRBV5-1 and TRBJ1-1, with D unclear. Germline assignment: CDR1 SGHRS and CDR2 YFSETQ. This CDR3 has 15 amino acids. V gave up 1 base and J gave up 1 base, with 11 bases separating them. The CDR3 DNA follows: TGCGCCAGCAGCTTGCTGCCAGAACCGAACACTGAAGCTTTCTTT. Protein: CASSLLPEPNTEAFF.

The chain is built from TRBV4-2 and TRBJ2-7; D is possibly TRBD1 (6 bases). CDR3 length: 17 residues. V was clipped by 1 base and J by 3 bases, with 19 bases between them. Germline V lookup: CDR1 LGHNA, CDR2 YNFKEQ. In nucleotides, the CDR3 is TGTGCCAGCAGCCAAGGTGGATTCAGGGGAGAGATCTACGAGCAGTACTTC. Protein sequence: CASSQGGFRGEIYEQYF.